Presented here are 26 T cell receptor beta chains from one specimen sequenced in a study of cytomegalovirus exposure and HLA in healthy donors (dated 2017 in TCRdb). Library preparation employed the immunoSEQ multiplex PCR assay. For the multiplex PCR, a mixture combining 60 forward primers for TCR Vbeta segments and 13 reverse primers for TCR Jbeta segments was used. The immuneACCESS repertoire file appears here via TCRdb, limited to in-frame rearrangements. These files lack a portion of the clones; in checked studies, under half of the deficit traces to unresolved V genes, and the cause of the others is not known. In all, the sample holds about 160,000 clones, and approximately 79% of those were seen once. The ten largest clones take up 1.3% to 1.5% of the sample. What was sequenced was PBMCs. The receptors stem from a man between 60 and 70 years old in good health and CMV-seronegative.

This chain links TRBV4-2 with TRBJ2-5, with D unclear. Gene TRBJ2-7 matches the end of the DNA better, so the J call may be wrong. The CDR3 has 16 amino acids. CDR1 LGHNA and CDR2 YNFKEQ come from the germline V gene. Here the CDR3 reads CASSQGPGHTSYEQYF. CDR3 DNA sequence: TGTGCCAGCAGCCAAGGCCCAGGCCATACCTCCTACGAGCAGTACTTC.

In regard to this clone: This same CDR3 is encoded by further DNA sequences in the sample. The V call is TRBV29-1, the J call TRBJ2-7; 7 nucleotides line up with TRBD2. Germline V gives CDR1 SQVTM, CDR2 ANQGSEA. Trimming took 0 bases from V and 0 from J; bases not matched to a gene: 2. This CDR3 spans 14 amino acids. The CDR3 protein is CSVEEGGSSYEQYF. Written as DNA, the CDR3 is TGCAGCGTTGAAGAAGGCGGGAGCTCCTACGAGCAGTACTTC.

V gene TRBV9 combines with J gene TRBJ2-5; 9 bases fit TRBD1. J gave up 1 base and V 0 bases, and 4 bases lay outside the gene matches. Germline V gene lookup returns CDR1 SGDLS and CDR2 YYNGEE. The CDR3 contains 16 residues. The CDR3 here is CASSVVTGGAQETQYF. The DNA for the CDR3 is TGTGCCAGCAGCGTAGTGACAGGGGGGGCCCAAGAGACCCAGTACTTC. The variable domain in full, with the rest retrieved from reference TRBV9 and TRBJ2-5, is DSGVTQTPKHLITATGQRVTLRCSPRSGDLSVYWYQQSLDQGLQFLIQYYNGEERAKGNILERFSAQQFPDLHSELNLSSLELGDSALYFCASSVVTGGAQETQYFGPGTRLLVL.

The CDR3 is CASSLALGGASNTEAFF. Here the CDR3 DNA reads TGTGCCAGCAGCTTAGCGCTCGGCGGAGCTTCGAACACTGAAGCTTTCTTT. The genes are TRBV7-2 and TRBJ1-1, with no clear D. V lost 0 bases and J lost 1, with 15 bases in between. The CDR3 is 17 residues long. Per the germline V gene, CDR1 is SGHTA and CDR2 is FQGNSA.

The rearrangement uses TRBV6-5 and TRBJ2-7; tentative D call: TRBD2 (5 bases). CDR1 is MNHEY, CDR2 SVGAGI, per germline. The CDR3 covers 14 residues. The V end lost 5 bases, the J end lost 0 bases, and 11 bases lay between the germline ends. The CDR3 nucleotides are TGTGCCAGCAGTGAAGAGGGTACCTCCTACGAGCAGTACTTC. The encoded protein is CASSEEGTSYEQYF.

This chain joins TRBV5-5 and TRBJ1-2; 11 bases are shared with TRBD1. The CDR3 totals 15 residues. Unmatched junction bases numbered 8, after V lost 4 bases and J lost 6 bases. The germline gives CDR1 SGHKS, CDR2 YYEKEE (reference sequence). The CDR3 here is CASSPWTGGGNGYTF. The CDR3 DNA reads as TGTGCCAGCAGCCCTTGGACAGGGGGCGGAAATGGCTACACCTTC.

The sample holds one count of this clone. The chain recombines TRBV13 with TRBJ1-5; 8 bases are a match to TRBD1. V dropped 4 bases and J dropped 6; count of bases not matched to a gene: 5. This CDR3 is 14 amino acids long. The V gene's germline CDR1 is PRHDT and CDR2 FYEKMQ (reference sequence). CDR3 amino acids: CASSSNRGSQPQHF. DNA for the CDR3: TGTGCCAGCAGCTCCAACAGGGGGAGTCAGCCCCAGCATTTT.

The gene calls are TRBV5-1 and TRBJ2-7, with a possible D match to TRBD2 (5 bases). This CDR3 spans 14 amino acids. V lost 0 bases to trimming and J lost 0 bases, with 7 bases between them. CDR1 is SGHRS and CDR2 is YFSETQ in the germline V gene. The CDR3: CASSLGGASYEQYF. The CDR3 nucleotides read TGCGCCAGCAGCTTGGGGGGAGCCTCCTACGAGCAGTACTTC.

V is TRBV6-5 and J is TRBJ1-1; D is perhaps TRBD1 (6 bases). The ends were cut back, 4 bases at V and 11 bases at J, with 20 bases in the middle. The CDR3 extends over 14 amino acids. Germline assignment: CDR1 MNHEY and CDR2 SVGAGI. CDR3 sequence: CASSFSKVRGKAFF. The DNA for the CDR3 is TGTGCCAGCAGTTTCAGTAAGGTCAGGGGTAAGGCTTTCTTT.

J is TRBJ2-3 and V is TRBV18, with D possibly being TRBD1 (6 bases). Germline values: CDR1 KGHSH, CDR2 LQKENI. This CDR3 contains 18 residues. V was cut by 5 bases and J by 0 bases, with 21 bases left in between. DNA of the CDR3: TGTGCCAGCTCATCTTTGACCCCAACAGGGACGAGCACAGATACGCAGTATTTT. It codes for CASSSLTPTGTSTDTQYF.

The rearrangement links TRBV13 to TRBJ2-7; TRBD1 matches 7 bases. The CDR3 totals 13 residues. Germline V lookup: CDR1 PRHDT, CDR2 FYEKMQ (reference sequence). V trimming: 5 bases; J trimming: 3 bases; junction bases outside the gene matches: 4. In DNA, the CDR3 is TGTGCCAGCAGCCGCACAGGGGTCTACGAGCAGTACTTC. Its translation is CASSRTGVYEQYF.

This clone was seen only once. The V and J genes are TRBV7-8 and TRBJ1-2; the match to TRBD1 covers 8 bases. Germline V gene data show CDR1 as SGHVS and CDR2 as FQNEAQ. J was trimmed by 4 bases and V by 5 bases; bases with no gene match: 9. The CDR3 has 15 amino acids. The CDR3 reads CASSLRTGLGYGYTF. As DNA, the CDR3 is TGTGCCAGCAGCCTAAGGACAGGGTTGGGCTATGGCTACACCTTC. The whole variable domain, remainder taken from reference TRBV7-8 and TRBJ1-2, is GAGVSQSPRYKVAKRGQDVALRCDPISGHVSLFWYQQALGQGPEFLTYFQNEAQLDKSGLPSDRFFAERPEGSVSTLKIQRTQQEDSAVYLCASSLRTGLGYGYTFGSGTRLTVV.

V and J are TRBV30 and TRBJ2-7; 11 bases agree with TRBD2. The V segment lost 2 bases and the J segment 5 bases; nucleotides outside the gene matches: 5. Germline assignment: CDR1 GTSNPN and CDR2 SVGIG (reference sequence). The CDR3 has 14 residues. CDR3 in amino acids: CAWSLTSGSHEQYF. DNA for the CDR3: TGTGCCTGGAGTTTAACTAGCGGGAGCCACGAGCAGTACTTC.

V is TRBV5-4 and J is TRBJ2-5, with 7 bases lining up with TRBD2. The V and J ends lost 3 bases and 4 bases, in that order; junction bases with no gene match: 15. The germline V gene encodes CDR1 SGHNT and CDR2 YYREEE (reference sequence). This CDR3 has 17 amino acids. The CDR3 DNA follows: TGTGCCAGCAGCTCTGGACTAGTGGGAGACGTACGAGAGACCCAGTACTTC. Translating gives CASSSGLVGDVRETQYF.

This clone is medium-sized. The chain uses TRBV6-4 and TRBJ1-1; D is unresolved. The CDR3 contains 14 residues. With 0 bases removed from V and 1 base from J, the gap between germline ends came to 6 bases. Germline V gene lookup returns CDR1 MRHNA and CDR2 SNTAGT. CDR3 sequence reads: CASSDSTENTEAFF. The CDR3 DNA is TGTGCCAGCAGTGACTCGACTGAGAACACTGAAGCTTTCTTT.

The chain links TRBV11-1 to TRBJ1-6, with D uncertain. CDR3 length: 13 residues. Per the germline V gene, CDR1 is SGHAT and CDR2 is FQDESV (reference sequence). Trimming shortened V by 6 bases and J by 10 bases, and 13 bases separated the two germline ends. CDR3 in amino acids: CASRVTSSSPLHF. CDR3 bases: TGTGCCAGCAGAGTTACAAGTTCCTCACCCCTCCACTTT.

This clone has only a few counts. The rearrangement joins TRBV5-4 to TRBJ2-2; 11 nucleotides agree with TRBD1. V lost 3 bases to trimming and J lost 6 bases; unmatched junction nucleotides: 4. Germline V CDR1 and CDR2: SGHNT, YYREEE (reference sequence). The CDR3 length is 15 residues. This CDR3 is CASSWVGQGAGELFF. CDR3 DNA: TGTGCCAGCAGCTGGGTGGGACAGGGGGCCGGGGAGCTGTTTTTT. The full variable domain, completed using reference TRBV5-4 and TRBJ2-2, is ETGVTQSPTHLIKTRGQQVTLRCSSQSGHNTVSWYQQALGQGPQFIFQYYREEENGRGNFPPRFSGLQFPNYSSELNVNALELDDSALYLCASSWVGQGAGELFFGEGSRLTVL.

This clone showed up just once. The chain joins TRBV7-3 to TRBJ2-4, with TRBD1 matching over 9 bases. The CDR3 has 18 amino acids. CDR1 SGHTA and CDR2 FQGTGA come from the germline V gene. Trimming at V came to 5 bases and at J to 7 bases, leaving 18 bases not matched to a gene. CDR3 region: CASSPHPFTPGTGNIQYF. In nucleotides, the CDR3 is TGTGCCAGCAGCCCACACCCGTTTACTCCAGGGACAGGGAACATTCAGTACTTC.

This clone was observed once. The chain recombines TRBV27 with TRBJ2-5; 8 nucleotides match TRBD2. The ends lost 4 bases at V and 5 bases at J; junction bases unmatched: 9. The CDR3 spans 15 residues. Germline V gene data show CDR1 as MNHEY and CDR2 as SMNVEV (reference sequence). In DNA form, the CDR3 reads TGTGCCAGCAGTTCTGCGGGAGGCCTGGAGGAGACCCAGTACTTC. Protein product: CASSSAGGLEETQYF.

This clone appeared once. This chain connects TRBV7-9 to TRBJ1-1, with 8 bases matching TRBD1. From germline, CDR1 is SEHNR and CDR2 FQNEAQ (reference sequence). J gave up 6 bases and V 3 bases, and 6 bases lay outside the gene matches. This CDR3 is built from 14 residues. CDR3: CASSFPGQDPEAFF. CDR3 in DNA: TGTGCCAGCAGCTTCCCGGGACAGGATCCTGAAGCTTTCTTT.

V and J are TRBV9 and TRBJ2-1; tentatively, D is TRBD2 (7 bases). The CDR3 covers 18 residues. The germline V and J ends were trimmed by 0 bases and 0 bases, with 16 bases remaining between them. CDR1 is SGDLS, CDR2 YYNGEE, per germline. CDR3 DNA: TGTGCCAGCAGCGTAGATCTAGGGGGGGGGAGCTCCTACAATGAGCAGTTCTTC. This gives the protein CASSVDLGGGSSYNEQFF.

The chain uses TRBV7-8 and TRBJ2-1, with 10 bases identical to TRBD2. V was clipped by 5 bases and J by 6 bases; unmatched bases: 10. The CDR3 has 16 residues. The germline V gene has CDR1 SGHVS and CDR2 FQNEAQ. CDR3 coding DNA: TGTGCCAGCAGCCCAACACTAGCGGGACTTTCCAATGAGCAGTTCTTC. Residues: CASSPTLAGLSNEQFF.

The V call is TRBV6-1, the J call TRBJ1-1; 8 nucleotides agree with TRBD1. The J segment lost 1 base and the V segment lost 2 bases, leaving 3 bases of the junction unmatched. In germline, CDR1 is MNHNS, CDR2 SASEGT. CDR3 length: 15 amino acids. CDR3 sequence: CASSEPGQGNTEAFF. The CDR3 DNA reads TGTGCCAGCAGTGAACCCGGACAGGGGAACACTGAAGCTTTCTTT.

This sequence joins TRBV4-3 and TRBJ1-4, with 9 nucleotides matching TRBD1. The CDR3 has 18 residues. CDR1 LGHNA and CDR2 YSLEER come from the germline V gene. Trimming at V came to 1 base and at J to 2 bases, leaving 8 bases not matched to a gene. The CDR3 is CASSQGLTGGGTNEKLFF. The CDR3 DNA reads as TGCGCCAGCAGCCAAGGCCTGACAGGGGGAGGTACTAATGAAAAACTGTTTTTT.

The rearrangement uses TRBV10-3 and TRBJ1-1; tentatively, D is TRBD1 (6 bases). The CDR3 is 17 amino acids. Germline V lookup: CDR1 ENHRY, CDR2 SYGVKD. V lost 0 bases and J 10 bases, leaving 24 bases between the germline ends. CDR3 sequence (DNA): TGTGCCATCAGTGAGTCGGGGGCAATTAAGCTTGGAGCGTTAGCTTTCTTT. Its protein product is CAISESGAIKLGALAFF.

V and J are TRBV4-3 and TRBJ2-1, with 9 bases aligning to TRBD2. This CDR3 is built from 17 residues. Germline values: CDR1 LGHNA, CDR2 YSLEER. V lost 1 base to trimming and J lost 7 bases; unmatched junction nucleotides: 11. The CDR3 coding sequence is TGCGCCAGCAGCCAAGTTTTGGCGGGAGGGACGGTTAATGAGCAGTTCTTC. It specifies CASSQVLAGGTVNEQFF.